This TCR beta chain was retrieved from a study of blood T cell repertoires in COVID-19. Study information: Some COVID-19 samples were acute and others convalescent; all came from the United States, Italy and Spain.

V dropped 5 bases and J dropped 2 bases, with 12 bases sitting between them. This CDR3 contains 14 residues. Germline V lookup: CDR1 SGHAT, CDR2 FQNNGV. Data came from immunoSEQ multiplex PCR; TCRdb stores just in-frame clones and leaves some out. Of approximately 60,000 clones listed, about 85% are singletons. Patients at the Seattle site were enrolled during active infection and followed longitudinally. This rearrangement joins TRBV11-2 to TRBJ2-5; D is ambiguous. The sequencing sample was made of peripheral blood. The TCR was taken from a woman over 75 with COVID-19, enrolled during active disease. CDR3 loop: CASSAGSFQETQYF. The CDR3 DNA sequence: TGTGCCAGCAGCGCCGGGTCCTTTCAAGAGACCCAGTACTTC.